Sequencing of this TCR beta chain was carried out in a study of CD8+CD57+ T cells in acquired aplastic anemia. For the study at large: Sorted CD4+ plus CD8+ cells gave DNA averaging approximately 2.9 ug.

Patients sequenced had flow cytometry evidence of CD8+CD57+ cell expansion. Patient blood was sampled before any therapy had been received. A note on this clonotype: An end of the junction does not agree with germline; a read error may underlie this.

TCR beta VDJ combinations and CDR3 sequences were profiled from genomic DNA. In TCRdb, the reads were re-called with MiXCR into one record per CDR3 protein. The sample carries roughly 93,000 distinct CDR3 sequences, about 66% recorded once. The germline V gene encodes CDR1 PRHDT and CDR2 FYEKMQ (reference sequence). This CDR3 contains 13 residues. The J gene is TRBJ1-1, the V gene TRBV13; D is ambiguous. The origin of this receptor is a human donor with aplastic anemia. The sequenced material came from sorted CD4+, CD8+, or CD8+CD57+ T cells (not recorded which) from PBMCs. Here the CDR3 DNA reads TGTGCCAGCAGCTTAGGTGGCGTCACTGGAGCTTTCTTT. Its translation is CASSLGGVTGAFF.